Described below is a single TCR beta chain sequence and its context. The CDR3 does not close with the conserved phenylalanine or tryptophan, likely indicating a read error. The data stem from a study of blood T cells in healthy people across ages. For the second PCR, which ran for about 6 to 11 cycles, a sample-barcoded 5' primer and a J-beta primer mix were used. From the 5' RACE reads, TCRdb called clonotypes with MiXCR, one entry per CDR3 protein. The sample holds about 780,000 distinct CDR3 sequences, roughly 24% seen once. Trimming cost V 1 base and J 4 bases, with 10 bases left between them. CDR1 SGHAT and CDR2 FQNNGV come from the germline V gene. The CDR3 contains 14 residues. Another study also made use of these data, one on T cells of mothers and their children. That work states: The shaping of TCR recombination output by thymic selection is similar in related and unrelated pairs.

V and J are TRBV11-2 and TRBJ1-2; tentative D call: TRBD1 (6 bases). The sample was blood. The source of this sequence is a boy aged 5-17 years in good health. The CDR3 loop is CASSLVRGPYGYTY. The CDR3 nucleotides are TGTGCCAGCAGCTTAGTCAGGGGCCCCTATGGCTACACCTAC.